These 7 T cell receptor beta chains were sequenced from one sample in a study of CD4 T cells in relation to SARS-CoV-2 and coronaviruses. These receptors have no identified antigens. Only in-frame clones appear in the TCRdb table, and some are missing; sequencing was by immunoSEQ multiplex PCR. This repertoire shows about 29,000 clones, approximately 80% found once; its top ten account for less than 20%. CD4+ T cells from unexposed donors were obtained before the COVID-19 pandemic (2011-2018). The cells were cultured for under twelve days before CD4+ T cells were isolated. Sequencing was carried out using CD4+ T cells from PBMCs, cultured in vitro. The receptors were gathered from a human donor in good health.

The chain links TRBV2 to TRBJ1-1; tentatively, D is TRBD1 (6 bases). Germline CDR1 is SNHLY and CDR2 is FYNNEI. V was clipped by 7 bases and J by 5 bases, with 14 bases between them. This CDR3 is built from 13 residues. The CDR3 here is CASNRRGITEAFF. The CDR3 DNA is TGTGCCAGCAATCGTAGGGGGATTACTGAAGCTTTCTTT.

V is TRBV6-5 and J is TRBJ1-6; D not certain. The CDR3 is 13 residues long. Germline V gene sequence: CDR1 MNHEY, CDR2 SVGAGI. Trimming stripped 7 bases from V and 7 bases from J, with 11 bases between. CDR3 region: CASKVQTNSPLHF. In DNA form, the CDR3 reads TGTGCCAGCAAGGTGCAGACAAATTCACCCCTCCACTTT.

The chain combines TRBV4-2 with TRBJ2-3, with 9 bases identical to TRBD2. The germline V gene has CDR1 LGHNA and CDR2 YNFKEQ. The CDR3 is 18 residues long. Losses at the gene ends were 5 bases for V and 6 bases for J; bases not matched to a gene: 18. The CDR3 loop reads CASSSTDQTSGPADTQYF. The DNA for the CDR3 is TGTGCCAGCAGCTCCACAGATCAAACTAGCGGGCCGGCGGATACGCAGTATTTT.

This clone was counted only a few times. V usage is TRBV12-5 and J usage is TRBJ2-1, with TRBD2 identical over 8 bases. V lost 3 bases to trimming and J lost 9 bases; unmatched junction nucleotides: 4. Germline-derived CDR1 and CDR2 are LGHNT and FRNRAP. CDR3 length equals 13 residues. The CDR3 region is CASGLNGLAEQFF. The CDR3 DNA follows: TGTGCTAGTGGTTTAAACGGACTAGCTGAGCAGTTCTTC.

The chain recombines TRBV12-3 or TRBV12-4 with TRBJ2-5; weak D call: TRBD2 (6 bases). Trimming left V 4 bases short and J 7 bases short, with 10 bases between. The CDR3 sequence is 12 residues long. CDR3 nucleotides: TGTGCCAGCAGTTGGACGGAGGGGACCCAGTACTTC. Translation: CASSWTEGTQYF.

The chain links TRBV28 to TRBJ2-3; D remains ambiguous. V was shortened by 2 bases and J by 6 bases, with 3 bases between the two germline ends. Germline V gene sequence: CDR1 MDHEN, CDR2 SYDVKM. CDR3 size: 11 residues. The CDR3 protein is CASSLRDTQYF. CDR3 in DNA: TGTGCCAGCAGTTTAAGGGATACGCAGTATTTT.

The rearrangement uses TRBV7-2 and TRBJ1-3; D unclear. Trimming took off 1 base at V and 0 bases at J, with 1 base between the two ends. From germline, CDR1 is SGHTA and CDR2 FQGNSA. The CDR3 runs to 13 residues. The CDR3 is CASSLGSGNTIYF. The CDR3 DNA reads as TGTGCCAGCAGCTTAGGCTCTGGAAACACCATATATTTT. Based on the CDR3 plus reference TRBV7-2 and TRBJ1-3, the full variable domain is GAGVSQSPSNKVTEKGKDVELRCDPISGHTALYWYRQSLGQGLEFLIYFQGNSAPDKSGLPSDRFSAERTGGSVSTLTIQRTQQEDSAVYLCASSLGSGNTIYFGEGSWLTVV.